This T cell receptor (beta chain) was identified in a study of T cells in Graves' hyperthyroidism and ophthalmopathy. Study overall: Peripheral blood was taken when the disease was first diagnosed, before any treatment began.

The length of the CDR3 is 24 amino acids, counting both ends. CDR1 is SGHTA, CDR2 FQGNSA, per germline. TCR beta CDR3 sequences were amplified from RNA transcripts. RT-PCR in the first round (using the HTBI primer set) targeted the TCR CDR3. TCRdb reprocessed the multiplex PCR reads with MiXCR, giving one entry per CDR3 protein. The repertoire consists of approximately 740,000 distinct CDR3 sequences, with approximately 15% occurring once and the leading ten covering roughly 10%. General observations from the study: Median prediction lead before ophthalmopathy onset was six to eight months with the model.

About this clonotype: Its antigen is unidentified. Because the CDR3's place on the DNA is in doubt, the DNA is left out and the CDR3 is given as listed by TCRdb.

The sample consisted of blood. The sequence was obtained from a young woman with Graves' hyperthyroidism. The chain has TRBV7-2 and TRBJ2-7; the table's D call, TRBD1, was not checked against the DNA. The CDR3 protein is CASSFYICSAPDRGLPIRTYEQYF.